Sequencing of this T cell receptor beta chain was carried out in a study of pediatric ulcerative colitis. Overall study results and limits: Some T cells in rectal biopsies may come from blood, especially with overt colitis. Clonal expansions reduced rectal repertoire diversity in acute severe colitis. All ulcerative colitis patients, but no controls, carried a couple of rectal clonotypes.

As for this clone: The target antigen is unknown.

Profiled with immunoSEQ multiplex PCR; TCRdb holds only in-frame clones, not every one. This table has around 20,000 clones, roughly 70% appearing once. Germline V CDR1 and CDR2: MRHNA, SNTAGT. J gave up 5 bases and V 3 bases, and 0 bases lay outside the gene matches. The CDR3 consists of 13 residues. During colonoscopy, one to two rectal pinch biopsies were collected. The J gene is TRBJ1-4, the V gene TRBV6-4; the match to TRBD1 covers 7 bases. The sample comprised gut tissue. The sequence came from a boy younger than 18 with moderate ulcerative colitis. This chain's CDR3 is CASSEQGNEKLFF. The CDR3 DNA reads as TGTGCCAGCAGTGAACAGGGGAATGAAAAACTGTTTTTT.